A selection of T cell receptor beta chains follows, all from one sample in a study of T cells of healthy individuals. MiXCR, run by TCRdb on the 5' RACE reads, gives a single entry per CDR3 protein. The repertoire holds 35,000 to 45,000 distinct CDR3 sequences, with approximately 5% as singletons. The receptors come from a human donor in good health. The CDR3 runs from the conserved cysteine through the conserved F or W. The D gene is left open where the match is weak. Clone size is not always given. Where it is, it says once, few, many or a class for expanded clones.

TGTGCCAGCAGCTATTTTAGCGGCACCACAGATACGCAGTATTTT CASSYFSGTTDTQYF many TRBJ2-3 NA TRBV7-3 15
TGTGCCAGCGAGACAGGGCTGGATTCACCCCTCCACTTT CASETGLDSPLHF NA TRBJ1-6 TRBD1 TRBV6-6 13
TGTGCCAGCAGTAGGACAGGACCGCGAAGCTCTGGAAACACCATATATTTT CASSRTGPRSSGNTIYF few TRBJ1-3 TRBD1 TRBV6-1 17
TGTGCCAGCAAGGGGATCCCCGCCGGGACAGGGGGCCCTATAATAAATCAGCCCCAGCATTTT CASKGIPAGTGGPIINQPQHF many TRBJ1-5 TRBD1 TRBV2 21
TGTGCCAGCAGCCAGCCCCGGGACAGGGGGGGAAATGGCTACACCTTC CASSQPRDRGGNGYTF NA TRBJ1-2 TRBD1 TRBV3-1 16
TGCGCCAGCGCCTGGAGCCCGGGGGAAACTGAAGCTTTCTTT CASAWSPGETEAFF NA TRBJ1-1 NA TRBV5-1 14
TGCAGCGTTGTAAGAGGGGCCACAGATACGCAGTATTTT CSVVRGATDTQYF many TRBJ2-3 NA TRBV29-1 13
TGCAGTGCTAGATACGGGGACGCCCAAGAGACCCAGTACTTC CSARYGDAQETQYF medium-sized TRBJ2-5 NA TRBV20-1 14
TGTGCCAGCAGCTTGACAGGGGGAAACACTGAAGCTTTCTTT CASSLTGGNTEAFF NA TRBJ1-1 TRBD1 TRBV7-9 14
TGCAGCGCTGTTTTAGGGTTGGCCTACAATGAGCAGTTCTTC CSAVLGLAYNEQFF NA TRBJ2-1 NA TRBV29-1 14
TGTGCCAGCAGCTCTGAGATTAGCGGGAGAAGGGAGAAGTTCTTC CASSSEISGRREKFF NA TRBJ2-1 TRBD2 TRBV11-2 15
TGTGCCAGCAGCTGGACTGGTGATACGCAGTATTTT CASSWTGDTQYF many TRBJ2-3 NA TRBV7-9 12
TGCAGTGCCGAACCCGGGACAGCCACTGAAGCTTTCTTT CSAEPGTATEAFF many TRBJ1-1 TRBD1 TRBV20-1 13
TGTGCCAGCAGTGACGGTGCGGGGGGCCCAGATACGCAGTATTTT CASSDGAGGPDTQYF medium-sized TRBJ2-3 TRBD2 TRBV6-4 15
TGCGCCAGCAGCTTGGACCCGGGAGGATTAAACATTCAGTACTTC CASSLDPGGLNIQYF many TRBJ2-4 TRBD2 TRBV5-1 15
TGTGCCAGCAGCCCGCGCGTGGGAAATGAAAAACTGTTTTTT CASSPRVGNEKLFF many TRBJ1-4 NA TRBV11-3 14
TGTGCCAGCAGTTTTAACAGGCAGAACACTGAAGCTTTCTTT CASSFNRQNTEAFF many TRBJ1-1 NA TRBV12-3/TRBV12-4 14
TGTGCCAGCAGTGCACTCGGGACTAGCGGGAGTGGCGAGCAGTACTTC CASSALGTSGSGEQYF many TRBJ2-7 TRBD2 TRBV6-5 16
TGTGCCAGCAGGGCGGCTTTTAGGACCTACAATGAGCAGTTCTTC CASRAAFRTYNEQFF few TRBJ2-1 NA TRBV28 15
TGCAGCGTTGATCTACGGACTCCGACTAGAGAGACCCAGTACTTC CSVDLRTPTRETQYF NA TRBJ2-5 NA TRBV29-1 15
TGTGCCAGCAGCCCAGGACAGGGGCACACCGGGGAGCTGTTTTTT CASSPGQGHTGELFF many TRBJ2-2 TRBD1 TRBV7-3 15
TGTGCCAGCAGCCGCCAAGGTCAGCCCCAGCATTTT CASSRQGQPQHF NA TRBJ1-5 NA TRBV3-1 12
TGTGCCAGCAGTGCCCTGGGGCAAGGGGGTAACTATGGCTACACCTTC CASSALGQGGNYGYTF few TRBJ1-2 NA TRBV6-5 16
TGCGCCAGCAGCTACAAGGCCGACAGGGACGAAAAACTGTTTTTT CASSYKADRDEKLFF many TRBJ1-4 TRBD1 TRBV4-1 15
TGCAGTGCTAACGGACGAAGCGGGGCCCGGAAAGATACGCAGTATTTT CSANGRSGARKDTQYF many TRBJ2-3 TRBD2 TRBV20-1 16
TGCAGCGTGGATAGGACAGGGGTGAACACTGAAGCTTTCTTT CSVDRTGVNTEAFF many TRBJ1-1 TRBD1 TRBV29-1 14
TGCAGCGTTACAGGGTGGGTCACTGAAGCTTTCTTT CSVTGWVTEAFF many TRBJ1-1 NA TRBV29-1 12
TGTGCCAGCAGTTTAAGTGGAGATGGCTACACCTTC CASSLSGDGYTF many TRBJ1-2 NA TRBV27 12
TGTGCCCGAGGGAGGGACCGAGGTGGCTACACCTTC CARGRDRGGYTF many TRBJ1-2 NA TRBV30 12
TGTGCCAGCAGTTTAGTTGAGACCCAGTACTTC CASSLVETQYF many TRBJ2-5 NA TRBV12-3/TRBV12-4 11
TGCGCCAGCAACCAGGGAACCACAGATACGCAGTATTTT CASNQGTTDTQYF NA TRBJ2-3 NA TRBV5-1 13
TGTGCCTGGGGAGGGTATAGACGCAATGAGCAGTTCTTC CAWGGYRRNEQFF NA TRBJ2-1 TRBD2 TRBV7-9 13
TGCAGCGTTGAACGACAGCCAAACACTGAAGCTTTCTTT CSVERQPNTEAFF many TRBJ1-1 NA TRBV29-1 13
TGCAGCGTTGAATGGGGGTTTAACACTGAAGCTTTCTTT CSVEWGFNTEAFF few TRBJ1-1 NA TRBV29-1 13
TGTGCCAGCAGTGAATGGACTAGCGGGAAAGATGAGCAGTTCTTC CASSEWTSGKDEQFF many TRBJ2-1 TRBD2 TRBV2 15
TGTGCCAGCAGCTTAGGACTAGTAGAGACCCAGTACTTC CASSLGLVETQYF many TRBJ2-5 NA TRBV7-9 13
TGTGCCACCAGCAGGGACAGGGTAGCGGGCACTGAAGCTTTCTTT CATSRDRVAGTEAFF many TRBJ1-1 TRBD1 TRBV15 15